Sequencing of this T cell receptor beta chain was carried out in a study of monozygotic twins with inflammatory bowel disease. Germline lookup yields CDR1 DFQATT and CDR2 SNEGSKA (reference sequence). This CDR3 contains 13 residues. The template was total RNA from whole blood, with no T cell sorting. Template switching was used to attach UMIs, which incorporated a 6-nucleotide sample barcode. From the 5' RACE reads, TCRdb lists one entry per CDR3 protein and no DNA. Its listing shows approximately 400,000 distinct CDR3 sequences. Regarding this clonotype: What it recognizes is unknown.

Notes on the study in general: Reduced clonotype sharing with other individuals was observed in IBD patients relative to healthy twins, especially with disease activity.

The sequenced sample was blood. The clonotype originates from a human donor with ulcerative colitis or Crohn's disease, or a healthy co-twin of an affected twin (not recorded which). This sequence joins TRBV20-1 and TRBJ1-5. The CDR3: CSASVGSNQPQHF.